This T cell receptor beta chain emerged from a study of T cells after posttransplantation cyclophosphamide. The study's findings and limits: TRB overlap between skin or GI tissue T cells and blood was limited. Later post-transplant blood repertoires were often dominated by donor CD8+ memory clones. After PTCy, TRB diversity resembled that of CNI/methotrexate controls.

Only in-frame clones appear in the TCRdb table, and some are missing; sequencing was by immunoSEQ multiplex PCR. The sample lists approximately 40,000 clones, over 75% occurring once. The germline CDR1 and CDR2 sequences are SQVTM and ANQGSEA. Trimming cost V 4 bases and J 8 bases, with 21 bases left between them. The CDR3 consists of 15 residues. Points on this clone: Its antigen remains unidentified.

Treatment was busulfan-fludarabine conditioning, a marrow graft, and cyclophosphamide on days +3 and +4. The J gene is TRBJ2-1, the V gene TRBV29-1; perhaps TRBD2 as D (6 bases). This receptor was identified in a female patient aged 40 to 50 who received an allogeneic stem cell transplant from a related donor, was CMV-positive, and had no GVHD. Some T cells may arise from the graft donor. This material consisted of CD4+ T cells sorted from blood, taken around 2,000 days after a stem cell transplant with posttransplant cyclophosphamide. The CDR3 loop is CSVVGGDRTVYEQFF. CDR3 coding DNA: TGCAGCGTTGTGGGGGGTGACAGAACGGTCTATGAGCAGTTCTTC.